This T cell receptor beta chain was profiled in a study of monozygotic twins with inflammatory bowel disease. The CDR3 has 15 amino acids. One entry per CDR3 protein, without DNA, is what TCRdb gives after re-calling the 5' RACE reads. The table for this sample gives 200,000 to 250,000 distinct CDR3 sequences. The genes are TRBV12-3 or TRBV12-4 and TRBJ2-1; TCRdb proposes TRBD2, but this gene call is untestable without DNA. This TCR came from a human donor with ulcerative colitis or Crohn's disease, or a healthy co-twin of an affected twin (not recorded which). Sequences were obtained from blood. The CDR3 reads CASSYGGGAYNEQFF.